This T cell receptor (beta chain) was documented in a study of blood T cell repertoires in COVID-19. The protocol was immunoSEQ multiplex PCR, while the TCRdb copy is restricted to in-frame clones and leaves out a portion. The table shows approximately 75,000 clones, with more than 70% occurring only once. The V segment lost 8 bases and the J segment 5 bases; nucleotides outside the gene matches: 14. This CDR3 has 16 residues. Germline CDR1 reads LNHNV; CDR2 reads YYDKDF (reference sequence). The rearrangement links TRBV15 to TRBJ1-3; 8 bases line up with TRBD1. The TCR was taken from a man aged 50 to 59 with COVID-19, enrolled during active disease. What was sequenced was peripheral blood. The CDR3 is CATSHPDRDSRNTIYF. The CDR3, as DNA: TGTGCCACCTCCCACCCGGACAGGGATTCAAGAAACACCATATATTTT.